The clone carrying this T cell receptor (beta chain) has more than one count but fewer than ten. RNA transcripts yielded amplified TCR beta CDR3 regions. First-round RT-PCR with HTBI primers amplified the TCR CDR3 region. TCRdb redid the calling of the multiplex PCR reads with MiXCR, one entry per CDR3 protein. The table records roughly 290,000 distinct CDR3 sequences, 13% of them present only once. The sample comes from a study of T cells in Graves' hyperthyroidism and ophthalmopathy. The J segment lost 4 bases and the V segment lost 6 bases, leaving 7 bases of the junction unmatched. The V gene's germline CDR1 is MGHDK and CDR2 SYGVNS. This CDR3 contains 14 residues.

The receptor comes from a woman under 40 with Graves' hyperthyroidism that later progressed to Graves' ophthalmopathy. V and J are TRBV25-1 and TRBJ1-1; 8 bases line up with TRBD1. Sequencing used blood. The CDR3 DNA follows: TGTGCCAGCAGCGTCGACAGGGGAGGCACTGAAGCTTTCTTT. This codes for CASSVDRGGTEAFF. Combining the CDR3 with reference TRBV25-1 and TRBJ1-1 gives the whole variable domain EADIYQTPRYLVIGTGKKITLECSQTMGHDKMYWYQQDPGMELHLIHYSYGVNSTEKGDLSSESTVSRIRTEHFPLTLESARPSHTSQYLCASSVDRGGTEAFFGQGTRLTVV.